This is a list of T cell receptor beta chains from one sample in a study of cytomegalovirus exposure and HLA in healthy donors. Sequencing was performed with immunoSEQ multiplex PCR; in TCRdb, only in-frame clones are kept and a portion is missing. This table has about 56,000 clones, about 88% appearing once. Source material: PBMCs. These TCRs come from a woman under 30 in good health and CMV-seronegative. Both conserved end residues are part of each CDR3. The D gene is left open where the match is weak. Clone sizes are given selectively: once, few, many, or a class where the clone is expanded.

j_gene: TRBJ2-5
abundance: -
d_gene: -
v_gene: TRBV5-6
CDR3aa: CASSEVSGDQETQYF
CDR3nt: TGTGCCAGCAGCGAAGTTAGTGGAGATCAAGAGACCCAGTACTTC

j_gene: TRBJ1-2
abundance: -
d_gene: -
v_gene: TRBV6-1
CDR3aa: CASSEAVPGGGYTF
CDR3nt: TGTGCCAGCAGTGAAGCCGTCCCGGGGGGTGGCTACACCTTC

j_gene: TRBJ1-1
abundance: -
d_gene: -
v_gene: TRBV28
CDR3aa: CAARGGSTEAFF
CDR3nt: TGTGCCGCCCGCGGTGGCAGCACTGAAGCTTTCTTT

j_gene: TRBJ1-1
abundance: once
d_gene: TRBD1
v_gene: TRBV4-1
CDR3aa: CASSLGTAFTEAFF
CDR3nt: TGCGCCAGCAGCCTCGGGACAGCTTTCACTGAAGCTTTCTTT

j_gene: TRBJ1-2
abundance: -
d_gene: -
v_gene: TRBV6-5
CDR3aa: CASSSRARGYTF
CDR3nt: TGTGCCAGCAGCTCCAGGGCTCGGGGCTACACCTTC

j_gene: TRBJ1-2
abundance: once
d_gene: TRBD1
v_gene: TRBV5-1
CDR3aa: CASSPGQGSNDFYGYTF
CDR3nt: TGCGCCAGCAGCCCTGGACAGGGATCAAACGATTTTTATGGCTACACCTTC

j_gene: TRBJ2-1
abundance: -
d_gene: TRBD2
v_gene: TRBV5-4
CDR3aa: CASSLGGLAGGNYNEQFF
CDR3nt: TGTGCCAGCAGCTTGGGGGGACTAGCGGGAGGCAACTACAATGAGCAGTTCTTC

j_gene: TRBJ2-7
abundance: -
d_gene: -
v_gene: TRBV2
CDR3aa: CASRGRGDEQYF
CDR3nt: TGTGCCAGCAGGGGCAGGGGGGACGAGCAGTACTTC

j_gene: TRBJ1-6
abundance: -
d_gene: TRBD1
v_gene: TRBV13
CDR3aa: CASSSGTENSPLHF
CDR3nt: TGTGCCAGCAGCTCCGGGACAGAAAATTCACCCCTCCACTTT

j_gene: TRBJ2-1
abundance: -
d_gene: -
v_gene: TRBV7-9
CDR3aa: CASSLEPPGDNEQFF
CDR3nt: TGTGCCAGCAGCTTAGAACCCCCGGGGGACAATGAGCAGTTCTTC

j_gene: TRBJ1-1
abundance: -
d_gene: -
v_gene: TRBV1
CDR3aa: CTSSQVVTKMNTEAFF
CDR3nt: TGCACCAGCAGCCAAGTTGTTACAAAAATGAACACTGAAGCTTTCTTT

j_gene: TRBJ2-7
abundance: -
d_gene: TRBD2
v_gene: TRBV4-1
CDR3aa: CASSQVPLLAGEPEQYF
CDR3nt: TGCGCCAGCAGCCAAGTCCCTTTGCTAGCGGGAGAACCCGAGCAGTACTTC

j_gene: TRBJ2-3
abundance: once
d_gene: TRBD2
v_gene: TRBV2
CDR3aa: CASSDPAGTSGMSTDTQYF
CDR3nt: TGTGCCAGCAGTGACCCCGCGGGGACTAGCGGGATGAGCACAGATACGCAGTATTTT

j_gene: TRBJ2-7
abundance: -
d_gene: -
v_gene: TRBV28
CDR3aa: CASSTGFRSYEQYF
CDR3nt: TGTGCCAGCAGTACAGGGTTTAGGTCCTACGAGCAGTACTTC

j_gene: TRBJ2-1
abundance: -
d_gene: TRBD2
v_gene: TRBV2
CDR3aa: CASSKLAGGPPERDEQFF
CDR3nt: TGTGCCAGCAGTAAACTAGCGGGGGGCCCACCCGAAAGGGATGAGCAGTTCTTC

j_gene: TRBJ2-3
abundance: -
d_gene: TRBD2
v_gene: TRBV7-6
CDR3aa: CASSLNVAGGGPDTQYF
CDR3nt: TGTGCCAGCAGCCTCAACGTAGCGGGGGGAGGGCCAGATACGCAGTATTTT

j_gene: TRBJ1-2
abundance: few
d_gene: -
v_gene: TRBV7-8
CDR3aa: CASSLTGNNYGYTF
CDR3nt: TGTGCCAGCAGCCTTACAGGGAATAACTATGGCTACACCTTC

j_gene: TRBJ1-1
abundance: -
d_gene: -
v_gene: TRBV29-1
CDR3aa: CSVEVRQGEAFF
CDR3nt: TGCAGCGTTGAAGTTCGGCAGGGGGAAGCTTTCTTT

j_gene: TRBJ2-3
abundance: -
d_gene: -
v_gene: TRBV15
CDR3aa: CATSRDRWRDPEDTQYF
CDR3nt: TGTGCCACCAGCAGAGATAGGTGGCGGGACCCTGAGGATACGCAGTATTTT

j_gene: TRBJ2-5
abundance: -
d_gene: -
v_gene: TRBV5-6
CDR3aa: CASRTGREETQYF
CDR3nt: TGTGCCAGCAGGACAGGACGGGAAGAGACCCAGTACTTC

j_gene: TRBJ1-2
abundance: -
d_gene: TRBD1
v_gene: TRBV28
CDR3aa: CASRQTGNYGYTF
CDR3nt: TGTGCCAGCAGGCAGACAGGGAACTATGGCTACACCTTC

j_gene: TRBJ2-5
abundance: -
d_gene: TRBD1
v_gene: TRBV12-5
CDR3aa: CASGFPTGGTETQYF
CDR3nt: TGTGCTAGTGGTTTCCCCACAGGGGGGACGGAGACCCAGTACTTC

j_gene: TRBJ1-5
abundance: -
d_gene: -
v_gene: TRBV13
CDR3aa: CASSPGGGGQPQHF
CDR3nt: TGTGCCAGCAGCCCGGGGGGGGGAGGTCAGCCCCAGCATTTT